The next 13 T cell receptor beta chains were all read from a single sample in a study of tumor-infiltrating lymphocytes in primary liver carcinoma. Constant-region priming of approximately 0.55 ug total RNA yielded TCR beta cDNA. ARM-PCR, slightly modified, supplied the TCR beta libraries through three nested multiplex PCR rounds. Rounds one and two of PCR, each of roughly 10 cycles, were primed with TRBV1-TRBV30 forward primers and a C-beta reverse primer. MiXCR, applied by TCRdb to the multiplex PCR reads, yields one record per CDR3 protein. The data show a few hundred thousand distinct CDR3 sequences, nearly 60% seen once. Out of unsorted whole blood came the blood RNA, and germline DNA was extracted as well. Input material: peripheral blood. These receptors were taken from a young woman with primary liver carcinoma and hepatitis B virus infection.

The chain links TRBV5-6 to TRBJ1-2; D unclear. The CDR3 length is 16 residues. Per the germline V gene, CDR1 is SGHDT and CDR2 is YYEEEE. V was trimmed by 7 bases and J by 2 bases, leaving 21 bases between them. The CDR3 is CASCYGIKRYNYGYTF. DNA for the CDR3: TGTGCCAGCTGTTACGGGATCAAACGCTACAACTATGGCTACACCTTC.

Note on this clonotype: A clone one base away is much larger, so this may be a read error. V gene TRBV4-3 combines with J gene TRBJ1-2; a possible D gene is TRBD1 (6 bases). The V gene lost 0 bases and the J gene lost 8 bases, with 19 bases spanning the gap. Germline values: CDR1 LGHNA, CDR2 YSLEER. CDR3 length: 16 amino acids. CDR3 amino acids: CASSQDRGGGALGYTF. The CDR3 DNA reads as TGCGCCAGCAGCCAAGATAGAGGGGGGGGCGCATTGGGCTACACCTTC.

The gene calls are TRBV28 and TRBJ2-3, with D perhaps TRBD2 (6 bases). The CDR3 is made up of 15 amino acids. Trimming left V 2 bases short and J 5 bases short, with 14 bases between. Germline V gene data show CDR1 as MDHEN and CDR2 as SYDVKM. The chain's CDR3 is CASSLPGTGGDTQYF. The CDR3 DNA reads as TGTGCCAGCAGTTTACCCGGGACTGGGGGAGATACGCAGTATTTT.

A remark on this clonotype: A much larger clone lies a single base off, so this may be a read error. Because it lacks the conserved phenylalanine or tryptophan at the end, this CDR3 is likely a read error. V and J are TRBV29-1 and TRBJ2-3; D possibly corresponds to TRBD2 (5 bases). Germline CDR1 is SQVTM and CDR2 is ANQGSEA. This CDR3 region has 14 residues. The V end lost 6 bases, the J end lost 2 bases, and 15 bases lay between the germline ends. The CDR3: CSVGISIPTDTQYY. In nucleotides, the CDR3 is TGCAGCGTCGGGATATCCATCCCCACAGATACGCAGTATTAT.

As to this clonotype: This sequence may be a read error, since a much larger clone differs from it by one base. The chain joins TRBV11-2 to TRBJ2-3; D remains unclear. Germline CDR1 reads SGHAT; CDR2 reads FQNNGV. CDR3 length: 14 residues. V lost 2 bases and J lost 1, with 7 bases in between. The DNA of the CDR3 is TGTGCCAGCAGCTTACTAACGGGCACAGATACGCAGTATTTT. Translating it yields CASSLLTGTDTQYF.

This clonotype has a handful of counts. Sequence at one end of the junction differs from germline and may be a read error. The chain is built from TRBV6-2 or TRBV6-3 and TRBJ2-5, with D unclear. The CDR3 length is 15 residues. Germline values: CDR1 MNHEY, CDR2 SVGEGT. Here the CDR3 DNA reads TGTGTCAGCTCAAGACCCCCTGGACACCAAGAGACCCAGTACTTC. This encodes CVSSRPPGHQETQYF.

The rearrangement uses TRBV7-9 and TRBJ2-7, with TRBD2 matching 15 bases. CDR3 length: 16 amino acids. After removal of 0 bases from V and 4 bases from J, the junction contained 1 base not matched to a gene. The germline gives CDR1 SEHNR, CDR2 FQNEAQ (reference sequence). The CDR3 is CASSLAGLAGGYEQYF. The CDR3 coding sequence is TGTGCCAGCAGCTTAGCGGGACTAGCGGGAGGATACGAGCAGTACTTC. Filled out from reference TRBV7-9 and TRBJ2-7, the complete variable domain reads DTGVSQNPRHKITKRGQNVTFRCDPISEHNRLYWYRQTLGQGPEFLTYFQNEAQLEKSRLLSDRFSAERPKGSFSTLEIQRTEQGDSAMYLCASSLAGLAGGYEQYFGPGTRLTVT.

With regard to this clonotype: The junction departs from germline at one end; a sequencing error may be responsible. The rearrangement uses TRBV5-6 and TRBJ1-4; a weak D match, TRBD1 (5 bases). The CDR3 runs to 16 residues. The germline V gene has CDR1 SGHDT and CDR2 YYEEEE. The CDR3 DNA is TGTGGCAGCAGCTTGGGCAGGGTGACTGTTAATGAAGAACTGTTTTTT. As protein: CGSSLGRVTVNEELFF.

The rearrangement uses TRBV4-1 and TRBJ2-1; 7 positions match TRBD1. CDR3 size: 15 residues. Trimming at V came to 1 base and at J to 5 bases, leaving 5 bases not matched to a gene. The V gene's germline CDR1 is MGHRA and CDR2 YSYEKL. For the CDR3, the DNA is TGCGCCAGCAGCCAAGCCTCGACAGGGCACAATGAGCAGTTCTTC. Translated: CASSQASTGHNEQFF.

This clonotype was seen a single time. The V and J genes are TRBV28 and TRBJ2-7, with TRBD1 matching 9 bases. Per germline, CDR1 MDHEN and CDR2 SYDVKM. The J segment lost 3 bases and the V segment lost 7 bases, leaving 13 bases of the junction unmatched. The CDR3 is made up of 16 amino acids. CDR3 residues: CASISPGQGNIYEQYF. CDR3 bases: TGTGCCAGCATCTCCCCGGGACAGGGAAACATCTACGAGCAGTACTTC.

The CDR3 loop is CASSRKGNTEAFF. The DNA for the CDR3 is TGTGCCAGCAGCAGGAAAGGGAACACTGAAGCTTTCTTT. The chain recombines TRBV6-1 with TRBJ1-1; D gene uncertain. Trimming took off 6 bases at V and 1 base at J, with 9 bases between the two ends. The CDR3 consists of 13 residues. The germline gives CDR1 MNHNS, CDR2 SASEGT.

This clonotype was detected once. The junction departs from the called germline gene at one end, perhaps through a read error. This sequence joins TRBV6-1 and TRBJ1-1, with 7 bases fitting TRBD1. Germline V CDR1 and CDR2: MNHNS, SASEGT. CDR3 length: 13 residues. This CDR3 reads CASSERQGTEALF. The CDR3 region has the DNA TGTGCCAGCAGTGAAAGACAGGGCACTGAAGCTCTCTTT.

To note about this clonotype: Possible read error: a much larger clone is one base away. The chain has TRBV6-5 and TRBJ2-1, with TRBD2 identical over 10 bases. The germline gives CDR1 MNHEY, CDR2 SVGAGI. The CDR3 is 15 residues long. The CDR3, as DNA: TGTGCCAGCAGTAGGACTAGCGGCTCCTACAATGAGCGGTTCTTC. Its protein is CASSRTSGSYNERFF.